One sample yielded the 23 T cell receptor beta chains listed below, sequenced in a study of CXCR3-negative and CXCR3-positive naive CD8 T cells. The study's findings and limits: Relative to CXCR3-negative naive cells, CXCR3-positive naive cells had more hydrophobic TRB CDR3s.

No cognate antigen is known for these TCRs. Via 5' RACE with UMI labels, TRB cDNA libraries were prepared. For each CDR3 protein, TCRdb gives one entry from its re-call of the 5' RACE reads, without DNA. This sample contains over 100,000 distinct CDR3 sequences. The source material was naive CXCR3+ CD8+ T cells from blood. Subset denoted: CD45RO-CCR7+CD27+CD95- naive CD8+ T cells expressing CXCR3 (TNR3+). These receptor sequences come from a human donor in good health. Some clones in this sample may be carry-over from other donors' samples.

The V call is TRBV28, the J call TRBJ2-7; TCRdb designates TRBD2, a call that cannot be tested without DNA. CDR3 length: 12 amino acids. Looked up from germline, CDR1 is MDHEN and CDR2 is SYDVKM. This CDR3 is CASALLPYEQYF.

The CDR3 here is CASSEDRGSYNEQFF. The rearrangement uses TRBV9 and TRBJ2-1. CDR1 is SGDLS and CDR2 is YYNGEE in the germline V gene. The CDR3 is made up of 15 amino acids.

V usage is TRBV15 and J usage is TRBJ1-4. The CDR3 is 15 amino acids. Germline V gene lookup returns CDR1 LNHNV and CDR2 YYDKDF (reference sequence). The CDR3 region is CATSTRRVANEKLFF.

CDR3 region: CASSLIGGTEAFF. The chain couples TRBV7-3 to TRBJ1-1; TCRdb selects TRBD1, and the lack of DNA leaves this call unchecked. CDR1 and CDR2 from the germline V gene are SGHTA and FQGTGA. The CDR3 is 13 residues long.

The gene calls are TRBV29-1 and TRBJ1-1. The CDR3 is 13 amino acids. Germline loops: CDR1 SQVTM, CDR2 ANQGSEA. CDR3 protein: CSVVLDMNTEAFF.

The chain couples TRBV29-1 to TRBJ2-5; TCRdb designates TRBD1, a call that cannot be tested without DNA. This CDR3 comprises 13 residues. Germline V lookup: CDR1 SQVTM, CDR2 ANQGSEA. CDR3: CSAEGGDEETQYF.

This clonotype ranks as medium-sized in terms of frequency. The chain recombines TRBV20-1 with TRBJ2-1; TCRdb reports TRBD1, a call that lacks DNA to check it against. The V gene's germline CDR1 is DFQATT and CDR2 SNEGSKA (reference sequence). The length of the CDR3 is 16 residues. This CDR3 reads CSARGDGGSTYNEQFF.

This rearrangement joins TRBV28 to TRBJ2-7; TCRdb designates TRBD1, a call that cannot be tested without DNA. Germline-derived CDR1 and CDR2 are MDHEN and SYDVKM. CDR3 length: 15 amino acids. The CDR3 region is CASSFSGQGFYEQYF.

This chain's CDR3 is CASGQGDTGELFF. The rearrangement joins TRBV21-1 to TRBJ2-2; as DNA is missing, the TRBD1 call by TCRdb cannot be tested. TRBV21-1 has pseudogene status. This CDR3 is 13 amino acids long.

The chain links TRBV3-1 to TRBJ2-7. The CDR3 length is 13 residues. Germline lookup yields CDR1 LGHDT and CDR2 YNNKEL (reference sequence). The CDR3 region is CASSQDRAYEQYF.

The chain is built from TRBV25-1 and TRBJ2-7. CDR3 length: 13 amino acids. Germline CDR1 reads MGHDK; CDR2 reads SYGVNS. CDR3 sequence: CASSEKVYYEQYF.

The gene calls are TRBV14 and TRBJ1-1; checking the TCRdb D call of TRBD1 is not possible without DNA. The CDR3 is 13 residues long. Germline V gene lookup returns CDR1 SGHDN and CDR2 FVKESK. The CDR3 region is CASLRTGETEAFF.

The CDR3 spells CASSLGGAGLQETQYF. V usage is TRBV7-9 and J usage is TRBJ2-5; TCRdb's assignment of TRBD1 cannot be checked, as there is no DNA. The CDR3 is 16 amino acids. Germline values: CDR1 SEHNR, CDR2 FQNEAQ (reference sequence).

The chain recombines TRBV3-1 with TRBJ2-7. This CDR3 region has 13 residues. CDR1 is LGHDT, CDR2 YNNKEL, per germline (reference sequence). This CDR3 reads CASSQRRVSEQYF.

This chain uses TRBV5-1 with TRBJ1-1; the TCRdb call, TRBD1, lacks DNA for checking. The germline CDR1 and CDR2 sequences are SGHRS and YFSETQ. This CDR3 has 14 residues. CDR3 protein: CASSPTGVNTEAFF. Combining the CDR3 with reference TRBV5-1 and TRBJ1-1 gives the whole variable domain KAGVTQTPRYLIKTRGQQVTLSCSPISGHRSVSWYQQTPGQGLQFLFEYFSETQRNKGNFPGRFSGRQFSNSRSEMNVSTLELGDSALYLCASSPTGVNTEAFFGQGTRLTVV.

The rearrangement links TRBV4-3 to TRBJ2-5; absent DNA, TCRdb's TRBD2 call cannot be checked. Germline CDR1 and CDR2: LGHNA and YSLEER. This CDR3 region has 15 residues. The CDR3 is CASSQGRLAGETQYF.

The chain joins TRBV28 to TRBJ2-1. The V gene's germline CDR1 is MDHEN and CDR2 SYDVKM. This CDR3 is 12 amino acids long. CDR3: CASSLGSSEQFF. The full variable domain, its missing parts supplied by reference TRBV28 and TRBJ2-1, is DVKVTQSSRYLVKRTGEKVFLECVQDMDHENMFWYRQDPGLGLRLIYFSYDVKMKEKGDIPEGYSVSREKKERFSLILESASTNQTSMYLCASSLGSSEQFFGPGTRLTVL.

The V call is TRBV7-9, the J call TRBJ2-7; the TRBD2 assignment by TCRdb is unverifiable without DNA. This CDR3 spans 19 amino acids. CDR1 is SEHNR, CDR2 FQNEAQ, per germline (reference sequence). CDR3 protein: CASSQQAGTSGSRTYEQYF.

The chain links TRBV7-8 to TRBJ1-1. The CDR3 is 13 residues long. CDR1 SGHVS and CDR2 FQNEAQ come from the germline V gene. CDR3 sequence: CASSLELTGGAFF.

The rearrangement links TRBV28 to TRBJ2-7. This CDR3 is 15 amino acids long. Germline V gives CDR1 MDHEN, CDR2 SYDVKM. CDR3 amino acids: CASSLFRGRAYEQYF.

This rearrangement joins TRBV4-1 to TRBJ2-2. This CDR3 has 14 amino acids. The germline V gene has CDR1 MGHRA and CDR2 YSYEKL. CDR3 residues: CASSPGANTGELFF.

The CDR3 loop reads CASSQEGTSWYEQYF. This rearrangement joins TRBV4-1 to TRBJ2-7; TCRdb designates TRBD2, a call that cannot be tested without DNA. CDR3 length: 15 residues. The germline CDR1 and CDR2 sequences are MGHRA and YSYEKL.

The chain uses TRBV29-1 and TRBJ2-7. CDR1 is SQVTM, CDR2 ANQGSEA, per germline. The CDR3 covers 11 residues. The CDR3 region is CSVEEGYEQYF.